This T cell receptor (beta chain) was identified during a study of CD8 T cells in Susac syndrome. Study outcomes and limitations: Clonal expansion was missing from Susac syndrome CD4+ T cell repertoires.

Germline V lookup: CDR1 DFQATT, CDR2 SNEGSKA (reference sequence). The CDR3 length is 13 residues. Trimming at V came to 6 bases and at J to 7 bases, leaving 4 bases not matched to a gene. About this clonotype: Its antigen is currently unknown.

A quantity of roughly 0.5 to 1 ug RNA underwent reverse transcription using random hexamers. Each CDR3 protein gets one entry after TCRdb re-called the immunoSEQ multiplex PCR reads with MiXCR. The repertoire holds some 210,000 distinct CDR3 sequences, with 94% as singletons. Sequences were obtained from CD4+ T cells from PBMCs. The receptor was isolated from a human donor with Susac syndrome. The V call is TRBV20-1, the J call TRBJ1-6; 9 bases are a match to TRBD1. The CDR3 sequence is CSAPGTGNSPLHF. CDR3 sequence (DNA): TGCAGTGCCCCCGGGACAGGGAATTCACCCCTCCACTTT.